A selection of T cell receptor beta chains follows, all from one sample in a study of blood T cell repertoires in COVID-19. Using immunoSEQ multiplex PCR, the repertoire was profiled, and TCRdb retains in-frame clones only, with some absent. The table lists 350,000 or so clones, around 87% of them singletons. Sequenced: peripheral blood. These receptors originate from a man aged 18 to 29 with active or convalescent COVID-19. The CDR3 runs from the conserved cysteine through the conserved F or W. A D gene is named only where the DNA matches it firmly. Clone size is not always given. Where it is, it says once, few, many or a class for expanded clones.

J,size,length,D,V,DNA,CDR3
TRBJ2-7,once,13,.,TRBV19,TGTGCCAGTAGTTCCCCAGGGGATCTCGAGCAGTACTTC,CASSSPGDLEQYF
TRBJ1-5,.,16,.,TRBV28,TGTGCCAGCAGGGTAGACGAAGGGGCCAGCAATCAGCCCCAGCATTTT,CASRVDEGASNQPQHF
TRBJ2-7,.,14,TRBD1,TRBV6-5,TGTGCCAGCAGTTACGGACAGGGAGTATACGAGCAGTACTTC,CASSYGQGVYEQYF
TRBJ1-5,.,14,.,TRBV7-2,TGTGCCAGCAGCTCCGGACAGTTCAATCAGCCCCAGCATTTT,CASSSGQFNQPQHF
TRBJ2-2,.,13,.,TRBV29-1,TGCAGCGTTGATGGCACGTTCACCGGGGAGCTGTTTTTT,CSVDGTFTGELFF
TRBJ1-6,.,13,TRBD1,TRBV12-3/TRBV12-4,TGTGCCAGCAGCTGGGACAGGAATTCACCCCTCCACTTT,CASSWDRNSPLHF
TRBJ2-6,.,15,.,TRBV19,TGTGCCAGTAGCCAGACCAGGGGTGGGGCCAACGTGCTGACTTTC,CASSQTRGGANVLTF
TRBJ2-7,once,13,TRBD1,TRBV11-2,TGTGCCAGCAGCTGGGAGACAGGGTACGAGCAGTACTTC,CASSWETGYEQYF
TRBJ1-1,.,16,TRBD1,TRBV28,TGTGCCAGCAGTCTGATCGACAGGGGCATGAACACTGAAGCTTTCTTT,CASSLIDRGMNTEAFF
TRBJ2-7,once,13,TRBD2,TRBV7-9,TGTGCCAGCAGCCCACGGGGGGGGTACGAGCAGTACTTC,CASSPRGGYEQYF
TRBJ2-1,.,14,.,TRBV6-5,TGTGCCAGCAGCTCCTCAGGGTATTTGGATGAGCAGTTCTTC,CASSSSGYLDEQFF
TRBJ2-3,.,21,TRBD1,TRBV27,TGTGCCAGCAGTTTACCCCGGGACAGGCCAAGTGATTGGGACCATAGAGTTAGCCCGTATTTT,CASSLPRDRPSDWDHRVSPYF
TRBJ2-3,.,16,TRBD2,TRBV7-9,TGTGCCAGCAGCTCCACCACTAGCGGGAGGACAGATACGCAGTATTTT,CASSSTTSGRTDTQYF
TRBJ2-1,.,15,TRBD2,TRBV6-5,TGTGCCAGCAGCAATCCGCGGGAGTGGTACAATGAGCAGTTCTTC,CASSNPREWYNEQFF
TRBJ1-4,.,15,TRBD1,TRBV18,TGTGCCAGCTCACCTGGGGACAGGGGAAATGAAAAACTGTTTTTT,CASSPGDRGNEKLFF
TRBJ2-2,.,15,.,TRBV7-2,TGTGCCAGCAGCTTAGTATCAGGGGTGACCGGGGAGCTGTTTTTT,CASSLVSGVTGELFF
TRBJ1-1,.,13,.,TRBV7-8,TGTGCCAGCAGCAAAAGCTTGAACACTGAAGCTTTCTTT,CASSKSLNTEAFF
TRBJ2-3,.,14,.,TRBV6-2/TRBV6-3,TGTGCCAGCAGTAGGCTAGCTCCCCAGAATACGCAGTATTTT,CASSRLAPQNTQYF
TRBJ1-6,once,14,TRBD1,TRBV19,TGTGCCAGTAGAACTGACAGGGTGGCCTCACCCCTCCACTTT,CASRTDRVASPLHF
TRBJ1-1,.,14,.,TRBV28,TGTGCCAGCAGTTTACCTAAATTGAACACTGAAGCTTTCTTT,CASSLPKLNTEAFF
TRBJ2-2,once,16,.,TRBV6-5,TGTGCCAGCAGTTACGGGGGGACGGTGAACACCGGGGAGCTGTTTTTT,CASSYGGTVNTGELFF
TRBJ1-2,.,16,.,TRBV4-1,TGCGCCAGCAGCAGGGACCGCAGAGGAGGGAACTATGGCTACACCTTC,CASSRDRRGGNYGYTF